Included here is one T cell receptor (beta chain) sequence, with context. Its antigen is unknown. HCMV-specific IgG was detected in serum with a commercial ELISA kit to determine HCMV serostatus. Peripheral blood mononuclear cells were isolated from blood by Ficoll density gradient centrifugation. The source of the sample is a study of T cells expressing NK-cell markers (TCRdb year 2020). The study in broad terms: Roughly 8 donors provided sorted CD3+CD56+NKG2C+, CD3+CD56+NKG2C- and CD3+CD56-NKG2C+ T-cell subsets, whose TCR beta-chain repertoires were profiled. Sequencing of the libraries produced 2 x 150 bp reads on Illumina HiSeq 2000/2500, MiSeq or NextSeq. Randomly selected healthy volunteers, three men and five women, were used as the eight sequenced donors. Among the eight sequenced donors, seven were HCMV-seropositive and one was HCMV-seronegative. The research as a whole found: For roughly 6 donors, the dominant CD3+CD56+NKG2C+ clonotypes were among the top 10 CD8+ clonotypes and accounted for about 1.0-8% of CD8+ T cells. Whether the expanded NKG2C-expressing T cell clones were specific for HCMV antigens remained unclear. Those dominant clonotypes were again the most abundant among CD3+CD56-NKG2C+ cells in a few donors, at about 28.3-65%.

Counted from cysteine to phenylalanine, this CDR3 has 13 amino acids. Only the protein is on record. CDR1 SQVTM and CDR2 ANQGSEA were looked up in the germline V gene. These reads were obtained on an Illumina HiSeq 2000. The TCR beta cDNA libraries were made using 5'RACE template switching, a step that added both a universal primer site and unique molecular identifiers. cDNA synthesis was primed from the TCR beta constant segment, followed by two successive PCR amplification steps. From the authors' description of their analysis: MIGEC was used to demultiplex reads and group reads by UMI, and MiTCR was used to assemble and quantify clonotypes. To exclude erroneous sequences, only TCR cDNA sequences supported by at least two reads were retained. Downstream repertoire analysis used the tcR package, and clonotypes were matched across fractions by CDR3 nucleotide sequence plus V segment. VDJmatch was used to annotate antigen specificity against VDJdb, with one amino acid substitution in CDR3 permitted. Each entry corresponds to one CDR3 protein sequence from reads that TCRdb reprocessed, and DNA is not given. These V and J calls rely on TCRdb rather than the paper's analysis. The table for this sample lists more than 250,000 distinct CDR3 sequences. 0.3% to 0.45% of the sample is in the top ten clones.

This TCR was sampled from a man between 18 and 35 years old in good health. Donor details come from another sample of the same person, matched by shared clones. The sample taken for sequencing was blood T cells: a sorted CD56 or NKG2C T cell subset, CD4+ or CD8+ T cells, or bulk PBMC T cells (not recorded which). The chain links TRBV29-1 with TRBJ1-1; TCRdb designates TRBD1, a call that cannot be tested without DNA. The CDR3 amino acid sequence is: CSASVGFNTEAFF.